These 17 T cell receptor beta chains were sequenced from one sample in a study of regulatory T cells in long-lasting Graves disease. For TCR beta, libraries came from iRepertoire HTBI primers and Arm-PCR of CDR3 regions. TCRdb itself ran the multiplex PCR reads through MiXCR, one entry per CDR3 protein. Among over 500,000 distinct CDR3 sequences, roughly 15% were seen once, and the ten largest hold about 12%. Described time point: newly diagnosed GD, antithyroid drugs for less than 3 months. The TCR library was made from RNA that had been extracted from PBMCs in TRIzol. These data also featured in a second study, about T cells in Graves' hyperthyroidism and ophthalmopathy.

The sample in question was peripheral blood mononuclear cells (PBMCs), obtained at new diagnosis, from a patient treated with antithyroid drugs. Source of these receptors: a man in his late teens or twenties with Graves disease.

This clonotype was counted ten times or more. The chain has TRBV3-1 and TRBJ1-2, with D unresolved. Per the germline V gene, CDR1 is LGHDT and CDR2 is YNNKEL (reference sequence). Trimming shortened V by 4 bases and J by 2 bases, and 11 bases separated the two germline ends. The CDR3 runs 14 residues. CDR3 sequence: CASSPMTANYGYTF. The CDR3 region has the DNA TGTGCCAGCAGCCCGATGACGGCCAACTATGGCTACACCTTC. Variable domain in full (rest from reference TRBV3-1 and TRBJ1-2): DTAVSQTPKYLVTQMGNDKSIKCEQNLGHDTMYWYKQDSKKFLKIMFSYNNKELIINETVPNRFSPKSPDKAHLNLHINSLELGDSAVYFCASSPMTANYGYTFGSGTRLTVV.

This clonotype occurred a few times. This chain joins TRBV20-1 and TRBJ1-2; TRBD1 might be the D (6 bases). V gave up 3 bases and J gave up 3 bases, with 11 bases separating them. Germline loops: CDR1 DFQATT, CDR2 SNEGSKA (reference sequence). The CDR3 extends over 13 amino acids. In nucleotides, the CDR3 is TGCAGTGCTAGGGCCACAGGGTACTATGGCTACACCTTC. It yields the protein CSARATGYYGYTF.

This clonotype was counted at least ten times. V and J are TRBV20-1 and TRBJ2-3; no clear D. Germline CDR1 DFQATT, CDR2 SNEGSKA (reference sequence). Trimming stripped 0 bases from V and 3 bases from J, with 4 bases between. CDR3 length: 12 residues. CDR3: CSARDVTDTQYF. CDR3 nucleotides: TGCAGTGCTAGAGATGTGACAGATACGCAGTATTTT.

Comments on this clonotype: The junction differs from germline at one of its ends, possibly a read error. The chain carries TRBV27 and TRBJ2-7; D is perhaps TRBD1 (6 bases). The CDR3 has 14 residues. In germline, CDR1 is MNHEY, CDR2 SMNVEV (reference sequence). CDR3 bases: TGTGCCGGCAGTCCGGACAGCGGAGGCTACGAGCAGTACTTC. It codes for CAGSPDSGGYEQYF.

The chain joins TRBV7-8 to TRBJ1-2, with D tentatively TRBD1 (5 bases). The CDR3 consists of 15 residues. Germline CDR1 and CDR2: SGHVS and FQNEAQ. Trimming removed 5 bases at V and 7 bases at J, with 20 bases between. The CDR3, as DNA: TGTGCCAGCAGCCAAGGGGACGCAGGGTACACTGGCTACACCTTC. The encoded protein is CASSQGDAGYTGYTF.

This clonotype was detected only a few times. Lacking the conserved final phenylalanine or tryptophan, this CDR3 likely reflects a read error. The chain couples TRBV9 to TRBJ2-2; D might be TRBD1 (5 bases). The CDR3 consists of 17 residues. V lost 0 bases to trimming and J lost 4 bases, with 16 bases between them. Germline CDR1 is SGDLS and CDR2 is YYNGEE. DNA of the CDR3: TGTGCCAGCAGCGTAGCTCGACAGCCGTTGGTCACCGGGGAGCTGTTTCTT. This translates into CASSVARQPLVTGELFL.

With regard to this clonotype: A much larger clonotype is one base distant, so this may be a read error. The rearrangement joins TRBV7-9 to TRBJ1-2; TRBD1 agrees at 9 bases. Germline CDR1 reads SEHNR; CDR2 reads FQNEAQ (reference sequence). This CDR3 is built from 14 residues. V gave up 7 bases and J gave up 5 bases; unmatched junction bases: 8. CDR3 protein: CASNLGQGPYGYTF. The CDR3 bases are TGTGCCAGCAACTTGGGACAGGGCCCTTATGGCTACACCTTC.

Regarding this clonotype: Without the conserved terminal phenylalanine or tryptophan, this CDR3 likely stems from a read error. The CDR3 region has the DNA TGTGCCACCACGGACGCACGGAACTATGGCTACACCCTC. Translation: CATTDARNYGYTL. The V and J genes are TRBV25-1 and TRBJ1-2; no definite D call. Per the germline V gene, CDR1 is MGHDK and CDR2 is SYGVNS. The CDR3 is 13 amino acids. V was clipped by 10 bases and J by 2 bases, with 14 bases between them.

The CDR3 nucleotides are TGCAGTGCTGTGGACAGAACGGGCTACACCTTC. It codes for CSAVDRTGYTF. This rearrangement joins TRBV20-1 to TRBJ1-2, with a weak D call TRBD1 (6 bases). V was pared by 5 bases and J by 8 bases, with 12 bases between. The CDR3 extends over 11 amino acids. Germline CDR1 and CDR2: DFQATT and SNEGSKA (reference sequence).

This rearrangement joins TRBV28 to TRBJ1-1; 11 nucleotides line up with TRBD1. V was pared by 5 bases and J by 6 bases, with 5 bases of the junction left unmatched. Germline CDR1 is MDHEN and CDR2 is SYDVKM. The CDR3 runs 14 residues. The chain's CDR3 is CASSLGQGASEAFF. The CDR3 DNA reads as TGTGCCAGCAGTCTAGGACAGGGGGCGTCTGAAGCTTTCTTT.

About this clonotype itself: At one end the junction does not follow the germline gene, possibly because of a read error. CDR3: CASSLGGRGTKTQYF. The CDR3 DNA reads TGCGCCAGCAGCTTGGGGGGAAGGGGGACGAAGACCCAGTACTTC. This chain links TRBV7-9 with TRBJ2-5; D tentatively reads TRBD1 or TRBD2 (6 bases each). Per germline, CDR1 SEHNR and CDR2 FQNEAQ (reference sequence). This CDR3 is 15 amino acids long.

The chain couples TRBV28 to TRBJ1-5; 8 bases are shared with TRBD1. Germline values: CDR1 MDHEN, CDR2 SYDVKM. The CDR3 covers 16 residues. The junction had 14 bases not matched to a gene; V was cut back by 6 bases and J by 7 bases. The DNA of the CDR3 is TGTGCCAGCAGGGAAGTAGACAGGGGCCTGGGGCAGCCCCAGCATTTT. It encodes CASREVDRGLGQPQHF.

The V and J genes are TRBV7-6 and TRBJ1-2; 8 bases align to TRBD1. Looked up from germline, CDR1 is SGHVS and CDR2 is FNYEAQ. Unmatched junction bases numbered 6, after V lost 5 bases and J lost 7 bases. The CDR3 spans 13 residues. The CDR3 region is CASSPDRGFGYTF. For the CDR3, the DNA is TGTGCCAGCAGCCCCGACAGGGGATTTGGCTACACCTTC.

In its sample, this clonotype was seen once. This may arise from a read error, as a much more abundant clone is one base away. The rearrangement uses TRBV5-1 and TRBJ2-1, with 8 bases aligning to TRBD2. The J segment lost 4 bases and the V segment lost 1 base, leaving 4 bases of the junction unmatched. The V gene's germline CDR1 is SGHRS and CDR2 YFSETQ. The CDR3 has 15 residues. The CDR3 nucleotides are TGCGCCAGCAGCTTGTGGCGGGAGGATTACAATGAGCAGTTCTTC. The encoded protein is CASSLWREDYNEQFF.

The CDR3 DNA sequence: TGTGCCAGCAGCTTCTCTAACAGGGACAATCAGCCCCAGCATTTT. It translates to CASSFSNRDNQPQHF. The rearrangement joins TRBV6-1 to TRBJ1-5, with D possibly TRBD1 on 6 matching bases. The CDR3 has 15 amino acids. CDR1 is MNHNS, CDR2 SASEGT, per germline. Between the trimmed V and J ends, which lost 6 bases and 3 bases, there was a span of 15 bases.

This clonotype appeared many times. The gene calls are TRBV30 and TRBJ2-3; no clear D gene. There are 13 residues in the CDR3. In germline, CDR1 is GTSNPN, CDR2 SVGIG (reference sequence). With 2 bases removed from V and 2 bases from J, the gap between germline ends came to 8 bases. CDR3 in amino acids: CAWSQLVTDTQYF. The DNA of the CDR3 is TGTGCCTGGAGTCAGTTGGTCACAGATACGCAGTATTTT.

V gene TRBV7-9 combines with J gene TRBJ1-2; maybe TRBD1 (5 bases). CDR3 size: 13 residues. CDR1 and CDR2 (germline): SEHNR, FQNEAQ (reference sequence). V lost 5 bases, J lost 6 bases, and 13 bases lay in between. In DNA, the CDR3 is TGTGCCAGCAGCCCAGCAGGGAGGGATGGCTACACCTTC. Encoded protein: CASSPAGRDGYTF.